These 13 T cell receptor beta chains originate from one sample sequenced in a study of CD8 T cells in Susac syndrome. After extraction with the RNeasy kit, roughly 0.5 to 1 ug of the RNA was reverse transcribed using random hexamers. In TCRdb, the immunoSEQ multiplex PCR reads were re-called with MiXCR into one record per CDR3 protein. The sample has a few hundred thousand distinct CDR3 sequences, approximately 85% seen once. Sequenced input: CD8+ T cells from PBMCs. The receptors here all came from a human donor with multiple sclerosis.

CDR3 protein: CASSPDSGSYNEQFF. The CDR3 bases are TGTGCCAGCAGTCCCGATAGCGGCTCCTACAATGAGCAGTTCTTC. The chain is built from TRBV6-1 and TRBJ2-1, with a weak D call TRBD2 (6 bases). Deletions cut 5 bases from V and 0 bases from J, with 11 bases between. CDR1 and CDR2 (germline): MNHNS, SASEGT. This CDR3 has 15 amino acids.

The chain has TRBV29-1 and TRBJ2-7; 7 nucleotides match TRBD1. In germline, CDR1 is SQVTM, CDR2 ANQGSEA. After removal of 4 bases from V and 4 bases from J, the junction contained 4 bases not matched to a gene. This CDR3 is 12 amino acids long. This chain's CDR3 is CSVGTQGYEQYF. DNA for the CDR3: TGCAGCGTTGGCACACAGGGGTACGAGCAGTACTTC.

The genes are TRBV28 and TRBJ2-7, with no clear D. Germline CDR1 reads MDHEN; CDR2 reads SYDVKM. The V and J ends lost 0 bases and 3 bases respectively, with 3 bases between them. This CDR3 region has 12 residues. The CDR3: CASSLWLYEQYF. The DNA for the CDR3 is TGTGCCAGCAGTTTATGGCTCTACGAGCAGTACTTC.

The V call is TRBV28, the J call TRBJ2-7; tentative D call: TRBD2 (6 bases). The CDR3 extends over 13 amino acids. Germline V gene lookup returns CDR1 MDHEN and CDR2 SYDVKM. The V end lost 8 bases, the J end lost 4 bases, and 15 bases lay between the germline ends. This CDR3 is CASDRLGSYEQYF. The CDR3 DNA reads as TGTGCCAGCGACAGACTAGGTTCTTACGAGCAGTACTTC.

The J gene is TRBJ2-3, the V gene TRBV27; 11 bases are shared with TRBD2. The germline V gene has CDR1 MNHEY and CDR2 SMNVEV (reference sequence). J gave up 4 bases and V 5 bases, and 20 bases lay outside the gene matches. The CDR3 contains 20 residues. This chain's CDR3 is CASSPIDRVAASGGSDTQYF. The CDR3 nucleotides are TGTGCCAGCAGTCCGATTGACAGGGTTGCCGCTAGCGGGGGGTCAGATACGCAGTATTTT.

V and J are TRBV4-1 and TRBJ1-5; the D is unclear. The CDR3 sequence is 15 residues long. The germline V and J ends were trimmed by 2 bases and 1 base, with 9 bases remaining between them. Germline V CDR1 and CDR2: MGHRA, YSYEKL. The CDR3 DNA is TGCGCCAGCAGCCAATGGATTAACAGCAATCAGCCCCAGCATTTT. Translating gives CASSQWINSNQPQHF.

The chain couples TRBV3-1 to TRBJ1-1; 8 nucleotides agree with TRBD1. The CDR3 loop spans 17 amino acids. V trimming: 3 bases; J trimming: 3 bases; junction bases outside the gene matches: 12. The germline V gene encodes CDR1 LGHDT and CDR2 YNNKEL (reference sequence). CDR3 sequence: CASSHRTGGGEDTEAFF. The CDR3 bases are TGTGCCAGCAGCCATCGAACAGGGGGTGGAGAAGACACTGAAGCTTTCTTT.

The chain joins TRBV29-1 to TRBJ1-2; D remains ambiguous. CDR3 length: 13 residues. Germline V gene lookup returns CDR1 SQVTM and CDR2 ANQGSEA. V was clipped by 2 bases and J by 2 bases, with 9 bases between them. The CDR3 sequence: CSVERSNNYGYTF. Written as DNA, the CDR3 is TGCAGCGTTGAAAGGTCCAACAACTATGGCTACACCTTC.

The chain recombines TRBV9 with TRBJ1-4; no clear D gene. With 0 bases removed from V and 0 bases from J, the gap between germline ends came to 9 bases. Germline CDR1 and CDR2: SGDLS and YYNGEE. The CDR3 has 16 residues. CDR3 in amino acids: CASSVDWGATNEKLFF. CDR3 sequence (DNA): TGTGCCAGCAGCGTAGACTGGGGAGCAACTAATGAAAAACTGTTTTTT.

This clonotype has only a few counts. CDR3 region: CASRGYNEQFF. The CDR3, as DNA: TGTGCCAGCAGGGGGTACAATGAGCAGTTCTTC. V usage is TRBV7-9 and J usage is TRBJ2-1; D not certain. The CDR3 runs 11 residues. Between the trimmed V and J ends, which lost 6 bases and 4 bases, there was a span of 4 bases. Germline CDR1 and CDR2: SEHNR and FQNEAQ (reference sequence). The full variable domain, completed using reference TRBV7-9 and TRBJ2-1, is DTGVSQNPRHKITKRGQNVTFRCDPISEHNRLYWYRQTLGQGPEFLTYFQNEAQLEKSRLLSDRFSAERPKGSFSTLEIQRTEQGDSAMYLCASRGYNEQFFGPGTRLTVL.

The J gene is TRBJ1-5, the V gene TRBV2; D possibly corresponds to TRBD1 (5 bases). This CDR3 is built from 16 residues. Germline values: CDR1 SNHLY, CDR2 FYNNEI. Trimming pared 9 bases from V and 3 bases from J, leaving 21 bases between. CDR3 DNA: TGTGCCAGTTATGGGGACGGGGAAGTTATCAATCAGCCCCAGCATTTT. Protein sequence: CASYGDGEVINQPQHF.

The chain employs TRBV27 and TRBJ2-5, with TRBD2 as a possible D gene (7 bases). Trimming took off 1 base at V and 2 bases at J, with 14 bases between the two ends. Germline assignment: CDR1 MNHEY and CDR2 SMNVEV (reference sequence). This CDR3 contains 16 residues. The CDR3 DNA is TGTGCCAGCAGTTTATTGGGGGGGCCCCTTCAAGAGACCCAGTACTTC. Encoded protein: CASSLLGGPLQETQYF.

This clonotype came up once. The chain links TRBV20-1 to TRBJ1-1; D gene unclear. Trimming cost V 1 base and J 0 bases, with 12 bases left between them. The germline V gene has CDR1 DFQATT and CDR2 SNEGSKA (reference sequence). There are 15 residues in the CDR3. The CDR3 coding sequence is TGCAGTGCTAGAGGACGTGATTCTATGAACACTGAAGCTTTCTTT. Protein sequence: CSARGRDSMNTEAFF.